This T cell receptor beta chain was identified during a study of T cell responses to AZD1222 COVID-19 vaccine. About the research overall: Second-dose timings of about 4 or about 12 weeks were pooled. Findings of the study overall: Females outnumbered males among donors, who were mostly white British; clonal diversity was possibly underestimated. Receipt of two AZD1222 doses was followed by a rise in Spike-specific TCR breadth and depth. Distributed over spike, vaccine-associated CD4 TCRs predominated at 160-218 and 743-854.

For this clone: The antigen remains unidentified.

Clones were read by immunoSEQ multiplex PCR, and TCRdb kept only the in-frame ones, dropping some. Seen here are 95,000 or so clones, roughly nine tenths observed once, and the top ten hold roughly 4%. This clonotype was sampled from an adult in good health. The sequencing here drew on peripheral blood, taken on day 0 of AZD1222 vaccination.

For the CDR3, the DNA is TGCGCCAGCAGCCTACCGGGAGGAAGTGGTGAAAAACTGTTTTTT. Protein product: CASSLPGGSGEKLFF. The rearrangement uses TRBV4-1 and TRBJ1-4; D is undetermined. Trimming cost V 4 bases and J 7 bases, with 16 bases left between them. Germline values: CDR1 MGHRA, CDR2 YSYEKL. CDR3 size: 15 residues.